This T cell receptor beta chain was identified in a study of OX40 agonist ivuxolimab in advanced cancers. At the level of the whole study: Ivuxolimab, which targeted the costimulatory receptor OX40 (CD134), was an agonistic, fully human IgG2 monoclonal antibody. Partial responses occurred in three dose-escalation patients, of whom one had hepatocellular carcinoma and two had cutaneous melanoma. Patients were allowed to have had prior anti-PD-1, anti-PD-L1 or anti-CTLA-4 therapy, and approximately 41% of the dose-escalation patients had previously received checkpoint inhibitors. Intravenous ivuxolimab was administered to patients every 2 weeks at six dose levels: 0.01, 0.1, 0.3, 1.5, 3 and 10 mg/kg. The paper reports the monotherapy dose-escalation portion (N ≈ 52 patients) of the phase I ivuxolimab trial. In the dose-escalation cohort, over 65% of patients were male, and the mean age was roughly 60 years, with a range of about 23 to 90. Peripheral TCRbeta sequencing aimed to test whether ivuxolimab altered TCR sequence diversity and caused clonal T-cell expansion. Among the 50 to 55 dose-escalation patients, around 20 had hepatocellular carcinoma, about 15 melanoma, 9 renal cell carcinoma and 9 head and neck cancer. The research as a whole found: Partial responders in the 0.1-3.0 mg/kg groups had among the lowest normalized peripheral clonal expansion, especially among CD8+ T cells. After ivuxolimab, expanded clones were on average more numerous among CD8+ T cells than among CD4+ T cells. The antigen specificity of the peripheral T cells that underwent clonal expansion was not determined. At doses of 0.1 to 3.0 mg/kg, clonal expansion of both CD4+ and CD8+ T cells in blood was seen between baseline and week 6. Low levels of normalized T-cell clonal expansion were also seen in some nonresponding patients.

Reading the germline V gene (reference sequence) gives CDR1 SEHNR and CDR2 FQNEAQ. At the junction V is shortened by 1 base and J by 5 bases; bases outside the gene matches: 4. Reading from cysteine to phenylalanine, the CDR3 counts 15 amino acids. Left in the record is the CDR3 DNA by itself, 45 bases read in frame from the first base. Genomic DNA was extracted from sorted cells for sequencing of the TCRbeta CDR3 region. The immunoSEQ Assay was used for sequencing of TCRbeta CDR3 regions. TCRdb re-hosts the immuneACCESS table, in-frame sequences only. Its copies lack some clones; in the studies checked, an unresolved V gene accounts for under half of them, and the cause for the rest is not known. This sample is represented by under 40,000 clones; 70% to 80% of them were singletons. The ten top clones hold around an eighth of the sample. Patients with a history of autoimmune disease or receiving systemic immunosuppression were excluded from the trial. Peripheral blood for TCR sequencing was collected from all dose cohorts at baseline, on cycle 4 day 1, and on cycle 7 day 1. The samples were drawn from a first-in-human, open-label, multicenter phase I dose-escalation trial of ivuxolimab. Adults with locally advanced or metastatic melanoma, renal cell carcinoma, hepatocellular carcinoma or head and neck squamous cell carcinoma were enrolled in the trial. Before TCR sequencing, CD4+ T cells and CD8+ T cells were sorted from peripheral blood as separate populations.

A remark on this clone: Its antigen is currently not known. No quality values exist for individual bases; no much larger clone is one base distant.

The TCR sequence derives from an adult with an advanced solid tumor such as melanoma, head and neck, liver or kidney cancer. The specimen was CD4+ or CD8+ T cells sorted from blood, collected in a trial of the OX40 agonist ivuxolimab. The sequence links TRBV7-9 to TRBJ2-1; 8 nucleotides in the junction match TRBD1. Here is the DNA: TGTGCCAGCAGCTTAGGGACAGGGCTAGACAATGAGCAGTTCTTC. The resulting protein is CASSLGTGLDNEQFF.